This is a list of T cell receptor beta chains from one sample in a study of blood T cell repertoires in COVID-19. Method: immunoSEQ multiplex PCR; TCRdb's copy keeps in-frame clones and lacks some. The sample lists over 250,000 clones, approximately 85% occurring once. Sequencing was done on a sample of peripheral blood. The receptors were gathered from a man aged 45-65 years with active or convalescent COVID-19. Each CDR3 is given with its conserved first and last residue. A D gene is named only where the DNA matches it firmly. Not every row has a clone size; where given, it reads once, few, many or a size class.

clone size	D gene	J gene	V gene	CDR3 protein	CDR3 DNA
.	.	TRBJ1-5	TRBV7-9	CASSPNSNQPQHF	TGTGCCAGCAGCCCTAATAGCAATCAGCCCCAGCATTTT
once	.	TRBJ2-4	TRBV24-1	CATSETKPPSSLVAKNIQYF	TGTGCCACCAGCGAGACTAAACCCCCCTCAAGTCTTGTAGCCAAAAACATTCAGTACTTC
.	.	TRBJ1-1	TRBV27	CASSLDMGEATEAFF	TGTGCCAGCAGCCTGGATATGGGGGAGGCCACTGAAGCTTTCTTT
.	TRBD2	TRBJ2-1	TRBV10-3	CAISASGLAGVGTSRSGQFF	TGTGCCATCAGTGCTAGCGGACTAGCGGGAGTTGGGACCTCGAGGTCCGGGCAGTTCTTC
once	TRBD2	TRBJ2-7	TRBV7-2	CASSSVGGYEQYF	TGTGCCAGCAGCTCGGTCGGGGGGTACGAGCAGTACTTC
.	.	TRBJ2-2	TRBV5-1	CASRDNPPNTGELFF	TGCGCCAGCAGGGACAATCCCCCGAACACCGGGGAGCTGTTTTTT
.	.	TRBJ2-1	TRBV5-1	CASSLTSSYNEQFF	TGCGCCAGCAGCTTGACTAGCAGCTACAATGAGCAGTTCTTC
.	.	TRBJ2-7	TRBV9	CASSVGQSLSYEQYF	TGTGCCAGCAGCGTCGGACAGTCCCTTTCCTACGAGCAGTACTTC
.	.	TRBJ1-5	TRBV7-9	CASSPTARQPQHF	TGTGCCAGCAGCCCGACAGCGAGGCAGCCCCAGCATTTT
.	.	TRBJ2-7	TRBV3-1/TRBV3-2	CASSPGLGSYEQYF	TGTGCCAGCAGCCCCGGGTTGGGTTCCTACGAGCAGTACTTC
.	TRBD1	TRBJ2-7	TRBV5-4	CASSSTQGPKQYF	TGTGCCAGCAGCTCAACACAGGGGCCCAAGCAGTACTTC
.	.	TRBJ2-5	TRBV6-2/TRBV6-3	CASSYFSRGGETQYF	TGTGCCAGCAGTTACTTCTCCAGGGGAGGGGAGACCCAGTACTTC
.	TRBD2	TRBJ2-1	TRBV19	CASSIGTSGKDEQFF	TGTGCCAGTAGTATAGGGACTAGCGGGAAGGATGAGCAGTTCTTC
once	TRBD1	TRBJ1-1	TRBV3-1/TRBV3-2	CASSPGRGQALFF	TGTGCCAGCAGCCCTGGGAGGGGACAGGCACTTTTCTTT